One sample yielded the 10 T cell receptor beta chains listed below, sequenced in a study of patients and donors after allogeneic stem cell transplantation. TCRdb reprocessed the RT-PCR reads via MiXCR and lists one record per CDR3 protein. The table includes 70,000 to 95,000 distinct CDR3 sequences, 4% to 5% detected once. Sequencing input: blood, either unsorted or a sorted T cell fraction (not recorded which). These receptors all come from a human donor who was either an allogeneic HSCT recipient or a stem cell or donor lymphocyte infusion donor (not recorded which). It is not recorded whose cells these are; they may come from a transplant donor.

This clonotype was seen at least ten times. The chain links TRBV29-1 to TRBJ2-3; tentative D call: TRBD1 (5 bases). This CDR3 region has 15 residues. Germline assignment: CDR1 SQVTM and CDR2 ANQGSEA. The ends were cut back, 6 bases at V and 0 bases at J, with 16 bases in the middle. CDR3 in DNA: TGCAGCGTGAGTCCCAGACAGATTAGCACAGATACGCAGTATTTT. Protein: CSVSPRQISTDTQYF.

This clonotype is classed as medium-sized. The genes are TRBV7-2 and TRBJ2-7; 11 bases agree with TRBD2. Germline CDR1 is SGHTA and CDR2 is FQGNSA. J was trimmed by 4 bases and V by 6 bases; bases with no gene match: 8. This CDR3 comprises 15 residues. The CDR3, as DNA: TGTGCCAGCAGGGTAGGGACTAGCGGACCTTACGAGCAGTACTTC. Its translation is CASRVGTSGPYEQYF.

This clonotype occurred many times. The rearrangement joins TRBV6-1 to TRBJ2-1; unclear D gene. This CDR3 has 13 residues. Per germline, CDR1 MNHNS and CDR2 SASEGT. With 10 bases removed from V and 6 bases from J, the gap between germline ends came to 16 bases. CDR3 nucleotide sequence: TGTGCCATCGAGATACACTTTAGCAATGAGCAGTTCTTC. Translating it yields CAIEIHFSNEQFF.

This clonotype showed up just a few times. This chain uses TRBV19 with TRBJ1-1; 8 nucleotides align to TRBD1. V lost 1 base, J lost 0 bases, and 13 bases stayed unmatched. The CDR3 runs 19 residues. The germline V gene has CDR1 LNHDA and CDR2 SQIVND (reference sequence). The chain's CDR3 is CASSIGARTGRRMNTEAFF. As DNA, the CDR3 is TGTGCCAGTAGTATAGGAGCGCGGACAGGGAGACGCATGAACACTGAAGCTTTCTTT.

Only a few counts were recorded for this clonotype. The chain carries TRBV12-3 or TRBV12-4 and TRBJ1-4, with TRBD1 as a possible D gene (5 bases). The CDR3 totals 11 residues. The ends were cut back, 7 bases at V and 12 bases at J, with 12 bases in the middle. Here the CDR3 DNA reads TGTGCCAGCACCTGGGGGAAGGAACTGTTTTTT. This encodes CASTWGKELFF.

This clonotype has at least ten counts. This chain's CDR3 is CASSVEGGTGPEAFF. CDR3 nucleotides: TGTGCCAGCAGCGTAGAGGGTGGAACAGGGCCTGAAGCTTTCTTT. This chain connects TRBV9 to TRBJ1-1; possible D gene TRBD1, 6 bases. The CDR3 extends over 15 amino acids. V lost 0 bases to trimming and J lost 6 bases, with 15 bases between them. CDR1 is SGDLS and CDR2 is YYNGEE in the germline V gene.

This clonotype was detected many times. The CDR3 protein is CSARDPNTIYF. CDR3 nucleotide sequence: TGCAGTGCTAGAGATCCGAACACCATATATTTT. This chain joins TRBV20-1 and TRBJ1-3, with D uncertain. Per germline, CDR1 DFQATT and CDR2 SNEGSKA (reference sequence). Trimming removed 0 bases at V and 7 bases at J, with 4 bases between. This CDR3 region has 11 residues.

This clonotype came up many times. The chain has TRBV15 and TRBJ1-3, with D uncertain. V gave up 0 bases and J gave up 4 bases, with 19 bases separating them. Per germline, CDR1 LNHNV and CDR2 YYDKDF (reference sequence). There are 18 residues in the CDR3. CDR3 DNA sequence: TGTGCCACCAGCAGAGAATGGGAAACTCTCTTGAGAGGAAACACCATATATTTT. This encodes CATSREWETLLRGNTIYF.

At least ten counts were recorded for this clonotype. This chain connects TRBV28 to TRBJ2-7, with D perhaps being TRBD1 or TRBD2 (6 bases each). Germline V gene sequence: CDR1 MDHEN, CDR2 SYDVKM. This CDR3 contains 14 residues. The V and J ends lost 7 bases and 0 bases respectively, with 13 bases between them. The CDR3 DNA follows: TGTGCCAGCATTGGAGGGGGGCACTCCTACGAGCAGTACTTC. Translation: CASIGGGHSYEQYF.

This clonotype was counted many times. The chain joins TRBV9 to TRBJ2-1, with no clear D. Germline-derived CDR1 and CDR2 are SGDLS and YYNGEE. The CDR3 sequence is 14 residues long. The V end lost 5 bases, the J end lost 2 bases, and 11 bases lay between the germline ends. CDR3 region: CASSPQMTYNEQFF. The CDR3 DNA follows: TGTGCCAGCAGTCCCCAAATGACCTACAATGAGCAGTTCTTC.